The 16 T cell receptor beta chains reported below all come from one sample, sequenced in a study of regulatory T cells in long-lasting Graves disease. With iRepertoire HTBI primers and Arm-PCR of CDR3 regions, TCR beta libraries were built. TCRdb passed the multiplex PCR reads through MiXCR, listing each CDR3 protein once. Of about 370,000 distinct CDR3 sequences listed, roughly 16% are singletons. Time point here: newly diagnosed GD, antithyroid drugs for less than 3 months. From PBMCs, RNA was extracted and then used to make the TCR library. The material was peripheral blood mononuclear cells (PBMCs), obtained at new diagnosis, from a patient treated with antithyroid drugs. Source of these receptors: a female donor with Graves disease.

This clonotype was found a few times. A much larger clone lies one base from this, so it may be a read error. V is TRBV12-3 or TRBV12-4 and J is TRBJ2-2; 11 bases are shared with TRBD1. This CDR3 is 15 amino acids long. The V and J ends lost 3 bases and 9 bases, in that order; junction bases with no gene match: 6. CDR3 DNA sequence: TGTGCCAGCAGTTTTTGGGACAGGGGGGACAGGGAGCTGTTTTTT. It translates to CASSFWDRGDRELFF.

This clonotype was picked up many times. The chain employs TRBV9 and TRBJ1-6; D is uncertain. Germline lookup yields CDR1 SGDLS and CDR2 YYNGEE. V lost 0 bases and J 10 bases, leaving 11 bases between the germline ends. This CDR3 has 14 amino acids. CDR3 protein: CASSVGTTGSPLHF. For the CDR3, the DNA is TGTGCCAGCAGCGTAGGTACCACGGGGTCACCCCTCCACTTT.

The chain combines TRBV3-1 with TRBJ1-1; D is undetermined. The V gene's germline CDR1 is LGHDT and CDR2 YNNKEL (reference sequence). Trimming pared 2 bases from V and 4 bases from J, leaving 5 bases between. This CDR3 has 12 residues. CDR3 region: CASSQISTEAFF. CDR3 nucleotides: TGTGCCAGCAGCCAAATTTCCACTGAAGCTTTCTTT.

This clonotype occurred a few times. The chain couples TRBV20-1 to TRBJ2-5; D is undetermined. The CDR3 covers 16 residues. V was clipped by 5 bases and J by 0 bases, with 19 bases between them. Per the germline V gene, CDR1 is DFQATT and CDR2 is SNEGSKA (reference sequence). The CDR3 loop is CSAWLVAARYQETQYF. Written as DNA, the CDR3 is TGCAGTGCTTGGCTTGTTGCAGCGCGGTACCAAGAGACCCAGTACTTC.

This clonotype appeared many times. This chain uses TRBV2 with TRBJ1-1; TRBD1 might be the D (5 bases). This CDR3 has 13 residues. Germline CDR1 SNHLY, CDR2 FYNNEI. The V gene lost 4 bases and the J gene lost 6 bases, with 12 bases spanning the gap. In DNA, the CDR3 is TGTGCCAGCAGTGGAGGGGACGTCGCTGAAGCTTTCTTT. The encoded protein is CASSGGDVAEAFF.

This clonotype was seen a few times. V gene TRBV4-3 combines with J gene TRBJ2-2; the D is unclear. Trimming left V 0 bases short and J 7 bases short, with 6 bases between. This CDR3 has 13 residues. Germline CDR1 is LGHNA and CDR2 is YSLEER. CDR3 loop: CASSQDGYGELFF. The CDR3 region has the DNA TGCGCCAGCAGCCAAGACGGATACGGGGAGCTGTTTTTT.

This clonotype has more than one count but fewer than ten. This chain joins TRBV14 and TRBJ1-5; maybe TRBD1 (5 bases). V gave up 0 bases and J gave up 16 bases, with 16 bases separating them. The CDR3 length is 13 residues. In germline, CDR1 is SGHDN, CDR2 FVKESK. The CDR3 protein is CASSQDRVGRVHF. In DNA form, the CDR3 reads TGTGCCAGCAGCCAAGACCGTGTGGGACGGGTACATTTT.

The chain uses TRBV5-1 and TRBJ1-1; unclear D gene. Between the trimmed V and J ends, which lost 1 base and 4 bases, there was a span of 11 bases. The CDR3 extends over 14 amino acids. Germline V lookup: CDR1 SGHRS, CDR2 YFSETQ. The CDR3 reads CASSLSGSGTEAFF. The CDR3 bases are TGCGCCAGCAGCTTGTCGGGAAGCGGCACTGAAGCTTTCTTT.

The table lists this clonotype with a few counts. Since the CDR3 does not end with the conserved phenylalanine or tryptophan, this likely comes from a read error. The CDR3 reads CASSSGGAAKNIQYL. CDR3 in DNA: TGTGCCAGCAGCTCCGGGGGGGCCGCCAAAAACATTCAGTACCTC. The rearrangement uses TRBV28 and TRBJ2-4; TRBD2 agrees at 8 bases. Trimming cost V 6 bases and J 1 base; bases outside gene matches: 5. Germline V gene lookup returns CDR1 MDHEN and CDR2 SYDVKM. This CDR3 has 15 residues.

V gene TRBV4-1 combines with J gene TRBJ2-1; a possible D gene is TRBD2 (5 bases). Trimming took off 0 bases at V and 10 bases at J, with 16 bases between the two ends. CDR3 length: 15 amino acids. Per germline, CDR1 MGHRA and CDR2 YSYEKL. CDR3 protein: CASSQDVVPRGEQFF. The CDR3 nucleotides are TGCGCCAGCAGCCAAGATGTAGTGCCCCGCGGGGAGCAGTTCTTC.

V and J are TRBV19 and TRBJ1-1; the match to TRBD1 covers 7 bases. The germline CDR1 and CDR2 sequences are LNHDA and SQIVND (reference sequence). V gave up 0 bases and J gave up 5 bases; unmatched junction bases: 6. There are 15 residues in the CDR3. In DNA form, the CDR3 reads TGTGCCAGTAGTATAGACGGTTCAGGGGGTACTGAAGCTTTCTTT. It translates to CASSIDGSGGTEAFF.

The chain joins TRBV4-1 to TRBJ1-6; D uncertain. Germline values: CDR1 MGHRA, CDR2 YSYEKL. V was shortened by 3 bases and J by 0 bases, with 6 bases between the two germline ends. This CDR3 is built from 15 residues. CDR3: CASSQESSYNSPLHF. The CDR3 nucleotides are TGCGCCAGCAGCCAGGAGAGCTCCTATAATTCACCCCTCCACTTT.

This clonotype has just a few counts. The chain employs TRBV6-9 and TRBJ2-1, with 8 bases identical to TRBD1. This CDR3 region has 11 residues. The germline gives CDR1 MNHGY, CDR2 SVAAGI. The V gene end was trimmed by 4 bases and the J gene end by 14 bases; junction bases not matched to a gene: 4. The CDR3 loop is CASSSGGGEFF. CDR3 DNA: TGTGCCAGCAGTTCAGGGGGCGGGGAGTTCTTC.

This clonotype was counted only a few times. Here the CDR3 reads CASSQRGGGYGYTF. CDR3 in DNA: TGCGCCAGCAGCCAGAGGGGGGGCGGCTATGGCTACACCTTC. The chain carries TRBV4-1 and TRBJ1-2, with D tentatively TRBD1 (6 bases). V was shortened by 3 bases and J by 4 bases, with 12 bases between the two germline ends. The CDR3 has 14 residues. CDR1 is MGHRA, CDR2 YSYEKL, per germline.

This clonotype occurred many times. The chain has TRBV11-2 and TRBJ1-1; D gene uncertain. The CDR3 covers 12 residues. The germline V and J ends were trimmed by 9 bases and 1 base, with 9 bases remaining between them. CDR1 SGHAT and CDR2 FQNNGV come from the germline V gene. The DNA of the CDR3 is TGTGCCAGTCAGAAGGCGAACACTGAAGCTTTCTTT. This translates into CASQKANTEAFF.

This clonotype was detected ten times or more. J is TRBJ1-6 and V is TRBV15, with D perhaps matching TRBD1 (5 bases). The CDR3 is 19 residues long. Germline loops: CDR1 LNHNV, CDR2 YYDKDF (reference sequence). The ends were cut back, 0 bases at V and 8 bases at J, with 23 bases in the middle. The CDR3 DNA reads as TGTGCCACCAGCAGAGAGGCTCTACGGGCCGACAGAACCCATTCACCCCTCCACTTT. This gives the protein CATSREALRADRTHSPLHF.